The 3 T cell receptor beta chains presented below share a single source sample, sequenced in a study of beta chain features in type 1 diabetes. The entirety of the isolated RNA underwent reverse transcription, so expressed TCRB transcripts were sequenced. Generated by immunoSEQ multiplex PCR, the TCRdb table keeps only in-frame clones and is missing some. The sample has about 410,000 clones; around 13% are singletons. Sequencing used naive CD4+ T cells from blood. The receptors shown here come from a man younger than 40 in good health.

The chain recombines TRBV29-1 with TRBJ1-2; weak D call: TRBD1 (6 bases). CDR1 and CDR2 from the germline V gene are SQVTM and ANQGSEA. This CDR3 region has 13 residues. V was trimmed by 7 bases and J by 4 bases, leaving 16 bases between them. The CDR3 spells CSARGQTGYGYTF. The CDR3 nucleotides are TGCAGCGCACGAGGACAGACGGGCTATGGCTACACCTTC.

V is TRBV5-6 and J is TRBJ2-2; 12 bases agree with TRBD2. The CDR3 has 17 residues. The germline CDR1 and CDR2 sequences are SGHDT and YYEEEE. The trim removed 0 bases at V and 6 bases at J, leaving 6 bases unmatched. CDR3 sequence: CASSLVRTSGIAGELFF. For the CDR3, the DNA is TGTGCCAGCAGCTTGGTACGGACTAGCGGGATAGCCGGGGAGCTGTTTTTT. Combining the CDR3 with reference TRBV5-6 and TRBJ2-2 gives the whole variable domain DAGVTQSPTHLIKTRGQQVTLRCSPKSGHDTVSWYQQALGQGPQFIFQYYEEEERQRGNFPDRFSGHQFPNYSSELNVNALLLGDSALYLCASSLVRTSGIAGELFFGEGSRLTVL.

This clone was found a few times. The CDR3 nucleotides are TGTGCCAGCAGCCCAGACAGGGGGCGTACTGAAGCTTTCTTT. This gives the protein CASSPDRGRTEAFF. The chain joins TRBV5-4 to TRBJ1-1; TRBD1 matches 10 bases. The CDR3 is 14 residues long. CDR1 and CDR2 from the germline V gene are SGHNT and YYREEE (reference sequence). The V segment lost 4 bases and the J segment 5 bases; nucleotides outside the gene matches: 5.